This T cell receptor beta chain was identified in a study of PD-L1 blockade in urothelial cancer. Study-level points and caveats: Better survival was predicted when blood TCR clonality before treatment fell below the median.

Using immunoSEQ multiplex PCR, the repertoire was profiled, and TCRdb retains in-frame clones only, with some absent. Found here are 56,000 or so clones, 85% of them singletons; the top ten hold approximately 14%. On this clone: Antigen unknown.

Time point reported: pretreatment peripheral blood. The number of samples from each patient was between 1 and 8, taken pretreatment and on-treatment. This CDR3 contains 16 residues. Looked up from germline, CDR1 is MGHRA and CDR2 is YSYEKL. J was trimmed by 8 bases and V by 0 bases; bases with no gene match: 7. The source was PBMCs, collected around atezolizumab (anti-PD-L1) treatment. V and J are TRBV4-1 and TRBJ2-1; 10 positions agree with TRBD2. This clonotype was obtained from a man aged 65 to 79 with urothelial cancer. The CDR3 loop reads CASSQDASGSSHEQFF. Written as DNA, the CDR3 is TGCGCCAGCAGCCAAGACGCTAGCGGGAGTAGTCATGAGCAGTTCTTC.